A selection of T cell receptor beta chains follows, all from one sample in a study of regulatory T cells in long-lasting Graves disease. TCRdb reprocessed the multiplex PCR reads via MiXCR and lists one record per CDR3 protein. The sample consists of more than 350,000 distinct CDR3 sequences, 20% to 25% of them appearing once. The sample in question was peripheral blood mononuclear cells (PBMCs), obtained when the disease was refractory, from a patient treated with antithyroid drugs. The receptors shown here come from a female donor with Graves disease. CDR3s include the opening cysteine and the closing phenylalanine or tryptophan. Each record gives: CDR3 length, V gene, clone size, D gene, J gene, CDR3 protein, CDR3 DNA. The D gene is left open where the match is weak. Not all rows give a size; the values are once, few, many and, for expanded clones, a class.

16	TRBV11-2	many	NA	TRBJ1-1	CASSLGGSHLNTEAFF	TGTGCCAGCAGCTTAGGCGGCAGCCATTTGAACACTGAAGCTTTCTTT
17	TRBV3-1	NA	TRBD1	TRBJ2-5	CASSQFSGTAYQETQYF	TGTGCCAGCAGCCAATTCTCCGGGACAGCGTACCAAGAGACCCAGTACTTC
18	TRBV2	NA	TRBD2	TRBJ2-3	CASSEFLAGAGSTDTQYF	TGTGCCAGCAGTGAATTTCTAGCGGGAGCGGGTTCCACAGATACGCAGTATTTT
19	TRBV12-3/TRBV12-4	many	TRBD1	TRBJ1-3	CASSPLPAGGEGAENTIYF	TGTGCCAGCAGTCCCCTCCCAGCAGGGGGCGAAGGAGCGGAAAACACCATATATTTT
19	TRBV10-3	NA	TRBD1	TRBJ2-6	CAISELRDRGSSGANVLTF	TGTGCCATCAGTGAGTTGAGGGACAGGGGATCGTCTGGGGCCAACGTCCTGACTTTC
18	TRBV11-2	few	NA	TRBJ1-1	CASSLSLPYGSLNTEAFF	TGTGCCAGCAGCTTATCCTTGCCGTATGGAAGTTTGAACACTGAAGCTTTCTTT
12	TRBV9	NA	NA	TRBJ1-2	CASSDPPYGYTF	TGTGCCAGCAGCGACCCACCCTATGGCTACACCTTC
16	TRBV11-2	NA	NA	TRBJ2-7	CASSWALAARSYEQYF	TGTGCCAGCAGCTGGGCCCTGGCAGCGCGCTCCTACGAGCAGTACTTC
16	TRBV5-6	NA	TRBD2	TRBJ2-7	CASSLGAGGDLYEQYF	TGTGCCAGCAGCTTGGGAGCGGGAGGGGATCTCTACGAGCAGTACTTC
14	TRBV18	NA	TRBD1	TRBJ2-7	CASSSGTEIYEQYF	TGTGCCAGCTCATCCGGGACAGAAATCTACGAGCAGTACTTC
16	TRBV7-9	many	TRBD2	TRBJ2-5	CASSLRLAGNQETQYF	TGTGCCAGCAGCTTAAGACTAGCGGGCAACCAAGAGACCCAGTACTTC
14	TRBV28	few	NA	TRBJ2-7	CASSRRTPGYEQYF	TGTGCCAGCAGCCGGCGGACGCCAGGCTACGAGCAGTACTTC
13	TRBV12-3/TRBV12-4	many	NA	TRBJ2-5	CASSLSEGETQYF	TGTGCCAGCAGTTTAAGTGAGGGGGAGACCCAGTACTTC
13	TRBV11-2	few	NA	TRBJ2-1	CASSQGGYNEQFF	TGTGCCAGCAGCCAGGGGGGCTACAATGAGCAGTTCTTC
15	TRBV6-1	many	NA	TRBJ1-2	CASRGPQQANYGYTF	TGTGCCAGCAGAGGTCCGCAACAAGCTAACTATGGCTACACCTTC
11	TRBV6-1	many	NA	TRBJ2-7	CASTNSYEQYF	TGTGCCAGCACCAACAGCTACGAGCAGTACTTC
13	TRBV28	NA	NA	TRBJ2-7	CASTPQGGHEQYF	TGTGCCAGCACCCCACAGGGGGGGCACGAGCAGTACTTC
16	TRBV11-1	NA	NA	TRBJ2-1	CASSFKRQSSYNEQFF	TGTGCCAGCAGCTTTAAGCGGCAAAGCTCCTACAATGAGCAGTTCTTC
14	TRBV3-1	NA	NA	TRBJ2-7	CASSQGWGHYEQYF	TGTGCCAGCAGCCAAGGGTGGGGCCACTACGAGCAGTACTTC
14	TRBV27	NA	TRBD1	TRBJ1-2	CASSRTGVGYGYTF	TGTGCCAGCAGTCGAACAGGGGTGGGCTATGGCTACACCTTC
14	TRBV6-1	NA	NA	TRBJ1-2	CASRPGSSIYGYTF	TGTGCCAGCAGACCTGGCAGCTCTATCTATGGCTACACCTTC
16	TRBV3-1	NA	NA	TRBJ2-2	CASSQGSWGFTGELFF	TGTGCCAGCAGCCAAGGAAGTTGGGGGTTCACCGGGGAGCTGTTTTTT
16	TRBV27	NA	TRBD2	TRBJ2-3	CASSLEVSGSKDTQYF	TGTGCCAGCAGTTTAGAGGTTAGCGGGAGTAAGGATACGCAGTATTTT
14	TRBV27	NA	NA	TRBJ1-1	CASMLQGGGTEAFF	TGTGCCAGCATGCTACAGGGTGGGGGCACTGAAGCTTTCTTT
15	TRBV28	many	TRBD2	TRBJ2-4	CASSGGTSGQHIQYF	TGTGCCAGCAGTGGGGGGACTAGCGGCCAACACATTCAGTACTTC
12	TRBV28	many	NA	TRBJ2-4	CASSRAPGAQYF	TGTGCCAGCAGTAGGGCTCCGGGGGCTCAGTACTTC
15	TRBV11-2	many	NA	TRBJ1-2	CASSLELAGSYGYTF	TGTGCCAGCAGCTTAGAACTGGCAGGGTCCTATGGCTACACCTTC
13	TRBV7-7	NA	NA	TRBJ2-7	CASSIASAHEQYF	TGTGCCAGCAGCATCGCTAGTGCTCACGAGCAGTACTTC
14	TRBV15	NA	NA	TRBJ2-7	CATSTSWTAYEQYF	TGTGCCACCAGCACCTCTTGGACAGCCTACGAGCAGTACTTC
13	TRBV5-6	NA	NA	TRBJ1-2	CASSLVSNYGYTF	TGTGCCAGCAGCTTGGTCTCTAACTATGGCTACACCTTC
14	TRBV20-1	few	NA	TRBJ2-7	CSARSPGPTGEQYF	TGCAGTGCCCGTAGTCCGGGCCCTACGGGCGAGCAGTACTTC
15	TRBV5-1	NA	TRBD2	TRBJ2-1	CASCKGGSDYNEQFF	TGCGCCAGCTGCAAGGGCGGGAGTGACTACAATGAGCAGTTCTTC
16	TRBV5-5	few	NA	TRBJ1-5	CASSRMRTEGNQPQHF	TGTGCCAGCAGTCGTATGAGGACGGAAGGGAATCAGCCCCAGCATTTT
12	TRBV2	NA	NA	TRBJ2-1	CASAGSPIEQFF	TGTGCCAGCGCCGGGAGCCCTATAGAGCAGTTCTTC
14	TRBV3-1	NA	NA	TRBJ1-2	CASSYQEINYGYTF	TGTGCCAGCAGCTATCAGGAGATTAACTATGGCTACACCTTC
17	TRBV28	many	TRBD2	TRBJ2-2	CASSQGLAGTFTGELFF	TGTGCCAGCAGTCAAGGACTAGCGGGAACATTCACCGGGGAGCTGTTTTTT
13	TRBV5-5	many	NA	TRBJ2-5	CASSLDREGTQYF	TGTGCCAGCAGCTTGGACAGGGAAGGGACCCAGTACTTC
14	TRBV7-3	many	NA	TRBJ2-2	CASSPRMNTGELFF	TGTGCTAGCAGCCCTCGAATGAACACCGGGGAGCTGTTTTTT
13	TRBV4-1	NA	NA	TRBJ2-5	CASSPRSEEAQYF	TGCGCCAGCAGCCCACGGAGCGAAGAGGCCCAGTACTTC
15	TRBV5-6	many	NA	TRBJ2-7	CASSPQAGAQEEQYF	TGTGCCAGCAGCCCCCAAGCCGGGGCTCAGGAGGAGCAGTACTTC
16	TRBV9	NA	NA	TRBJ2-2	CASSVGWGGNTGELFF	TGTGCCAGCAGCGTAGGATGGGGCGGGAACACCGGGGAGCTGTTTTTT
17	TRBV28	many	TRBD2	TRBJ2-7	CASSQLRTSGFTYEQYF	TGTGCCAGCAGCCAACTTCGGACTAGCGGTTTTACCTACGAGCAGTACTTC
16	TRBV6-1	many	NA	TRBJ1-1	CASSTPGARMNTEAFF	TGTGCCAGCAGCACTCCGGGAGCACGGATGAACACTGAAGCTTTCTTT
14	TRBV12-3/TRBV12-4	NA	NA	TRBJ2-1	CASVYGLAYDEQFF	TGTGCCAGCGTCTACGGGTTGGCATACGATGAGCAGTTCTTC
13	TRBV12-3/TRBV12-4	many	NA	TRBJ1-5	CASTNGANQPQHF	TGTGCCAGCACCAACGGAGCTAATCAGCCCCAGCATTTT